This entry lists 10 T cell receptor beta chains sequenced from one sample in a study of PD-L1 blockade in urothelial cancer. Regarding time point: pretreatment peripheral blood. TCRdb's table, derived via immunoSEQ multiplex PCR, lists solely in-frame clones and lacks some. The repertoire holds roughly 52,000 clones, with about four fifths as singletons. The material was PBMCs, obtained around atezolizumab (anti-PD-L1) treatment. These receptors were taken from a man aged 70-80 years with urothelial cancer.

The CDR3, as DNA: TGTGCCATCGGAGACCGGGAGGGGACAGATACGCAGTATTTT. Its protein is CAIGDREGTDTQYF. The rearrangement links TRBV28 to TRBJ2-3; 8 bases match TRBD2. The CDR3 has 14 residues. The V gene end was trimmed by 10 bases and the J gene end by 3 bases; junction bases not matched to a gene: 9. CDR1 MDHEN and CDR2 SYDVKM come from the germline V gene.

The chain carries TRBV27 and TRBJ2-1; 11 nucleotides match TRBD2. Germline V gene data show CDR1 as MNHEY and CDR2 as SMNVEV (reference sequence). This CDR3 has 15 amino acids. Trimming removed 2 bases from V and 8 bases from J; junction bases left unmatched: 5. This CDR3 is CASSLGLAGGHEQFF. CDR3 bases: TGTGCCAGCAGTTTAGGGCTAGCGGGAGGACATGAGCAGTTCTTC.

The rearrangement links TRBV5-1 to TRBJ2-7; 14 nucleotides line up with TRBD2. The CDR3 runs to 16 residues. Germline values: CDR1 SGHRS, CDR2 YFSETQ. Germline trimming cut 4 bases from V and 5 bases from J; bases unmatched to any gene: 8. CDR3 region: CASSPPGLAGVNEQYF. In DNA, the CDR3 is TGCGCCAGCAGCCCACCGGGACTAGCGGGAGTCAACGAGCAGTACTTC.

This chain uses TRBV10-3 with TRBJ2-3; maybe TRBD2 (6 bases). This CDR3 is built from 15 residues. The V gene lost 7 bases and the J gene lost 0 bases, with 14 bases spanning the gap. Germline V gene data show CDR1 as ENHRY and CDR2 as SYGVKD. CDR3 region: CAITARSGSTDTQYF. Here the CDR3 DNA reads TGTGCCATCACCGCTCGCAGCGGGAGCACAGATACGCAGTATTTT.

This clone was counted a few times. V usage is TRBV7-9 and J usage is TRBJ2-7, with 9 bases identical to TRBD1. Germline trimming cut 9 bases from V and 0 bases from J; bases unmatched to any gene: 9. CDR1 and CDR2 (germline): SEHNR, FQNEAQ (reference sequence). This CDR3 region has 15 residues. CDR3 DNA sequence: TGTGCCAGTATAGGACAGGGGTCTCTCTCCTACGAGCAGTACTTC. Translated: CASIGQGSLSYEQYF.

The chain is built from TRBV7-5 and TRBJ1-4; TRBD1, the table's D call, was not compared with the DNA. TRBV7-5 corresponds to a pseudogene. The CDR3 length is 18 residues. The CDR3 DNA follows: TGTGCCAGAAGCTTAGGAAGAGAGGGGGACAGGGGGAATGAAAAACTGTTTTTT. Translation: CARSLGREGDRGNEKLFF.

In its sample, this clone was seen a few times. This chain links TRBV11-2 with TRBJ2-7, with 8 bases lining up with TRBD2. The length of the CDR3 is 14 residues. Germline CDR1 and CDR2: SGHAT and FQNNGV. Germline trimming cut 1 base from V and 4 bases from J; bases unmatched to any gene: 3. The CDR3 region is CASSLAGGEYEQYF. In DNA form, the CDR3 reads TGTGCCAGCAGCTTAGCGGGAGGGGAGTACGAGCAGTACTTC.

In this sample, this clone turned up a few times. Additional DNA sequences in this sample encode the identical CDR3. V usage is TRBV30 and J usage is TRBJ1-4; TRBD1 might be the D (6 bases). Germline CDR1 is GTSNPN and CDR2 is SVGIG (reference sequence). Trimming cost V 0 bases and J 8 bases, with 10 bases left between them. The CDR3 is 13 residues long. The CDR3 nucleotides are TGTGCCTGGAGTGTACAGGGAAGGGAAAAACTGTTTTTT. Protein sequence: CAWSVQGREKLFF.

The chain is built from TRBV2 and TRBJ2-6, with D perhaps TRBD1 (5 bases). The ends were cut back, 5 bases at V and 1 base at J, with 15 bases in the middle. CDR1 SNHLY and CDR2 FYNNEI come from the germline V gene. This CDR3 spans 17 amino acids. The CDR3 reads CASSRPVDSSGANVLTF. CDR3 DNA sequence: TGTGCCAGCAGTCGACCTGTCGACAGTTCTGGGGCCAACGTCCTGACTTTC.

This chain's CDR3 is CASSLTTGVKLFF. Here the CDR3 DNA reads TGTGCCAGCAGCCTAACGACAGGGGTAAAACTGTTTTTT. This chain links TRBV7-8 with TRBJ1-4, with 8 positions matching TRBD1. Germline V gives CDR1 SGHVS, CDR2 FQNEAQ. CDR3 length: 13 amino acids. With V trimmed by 5 bases and J by 10 bases, 6 bases remained unmatched. The complete variable domain, with remaining parts taken from reference TRBV7-8 and TRBJ1-4, reads GAGVSQSPRYKVAKRGQDVALRCDPISGHVSLFWYQQALGQGPEFLTYFQNEAQLDKSGLPSDRFFAERPEGSVSTLKIQRTQQEDSAVYLCASSLTTGVKLFFGSGTQLSVL.